This T cell receptor beta chain was recovered during a study of shared clonotypes between healthy human individuals. The table came from immunoSEQ multiplex PCR; TCRdb's copy has only in-frame clones and leaves some out. The top ten hold roughly 0.36% of the sample, which has 1,500,000 or so clones, 98% seen once. The CDR3 has 16 residues. The CD4+ fraction was divided into a CD45RA+ naive subset and a CD45RA-negative memory subset. Specimen: naive CD4+ T cells sorted from blood. Regarding subset: CD45RA+ positively selected. The clonotype originates from a man under 40 in good health. The chain combines TRBV12-2 with TRBJ1-1. TRBV12-2 is classified as a pseudogene. CDR3 amino acids: CASRFNWSGNYTEAFF. The DNA for the CDR3 is TGTGCAAGTCGCTTTAATTGGTCGGGGAATTACACTGAAGCTTTCTTT.